The rows below give T cell receptor beta chains drawn from one sample of a study of blood T cell repertoires in COVID-19. The data were produced by immunoSEQ multiplex PCR, yet TCRdb's version contains in-frame clones alone and is incomplete. The profile shows around 67,000 clones, 80% to 90% of them singletons. Sequencing input: peripheral blood. These receptors were taken from a man between 65 and 79 years old with acute or convalescent COVID-19. CDR3s include the opening cysteine and the closing phenylalanine or tryptophan. A D gene is named only where the DNA matches it firmly. Where a row states a size, it is once, few, many or the class of an expanded clone; other rows omit it.

>TRBJ2-2|TRBV7-8|TRBD2|16|.
CASSYPGGENTGELFF
TGTGCCAGCAGCTACCCGGGGGGAGAGAACACCGGGGAGCTGTTTTTT
>TRBJ2-7|TRBV7-9|TRBD2|15|.
CASSFPRSGNNEQYF
TGTGCCAGCAGCTTCCCGCGCAGCGGGAACAACGAGCAGTACTTC
>TRBJ2-7|TRBV5-1|TRBD2|13|.
CASRTSGSYEQYF
TGCGCCAGTCGGACTAGCGGGAGCTACGAGCAGTACTTC
>TRBJ2-1|TRBV10-1|TRBD2|14|few
CASSGGSPIGEQFF
TGCGCCAGCTCTGGCGGGAGCCCCATTGGAGAGCAGTTCTTC
>TRBJ2-3|TRBV11-3|TRBD1|15|.
CASSFTGTGTDTQYF
TGTGCCAGCAGCTTTACCGGGACAGGGACAGATACGCAGTATTTT
>TRBJ1-1|TRBV5-5|.|14|.
CASSFKGMNTEAFF
TGTGCCAGCAGCTTTAAGGGGATGAACACTGAAGCTTTCTTT
>TRBJ1-1|TRBV7-6|.|11|.
CASSSAREAFF
TGTGCCAGCAGCTCTGCCCGGGAAGCTTTCTTT
>TRBJ1-5|TRBV10-3|.|14|.
CAISDSEHSQPQHF
TGTGCCATCAGTGACAGTGAACACAGTCAGCCCCAGCATTTT
>TRBJ1-6|TRBV19|TRBD1|15|once
CASSRGQGVKSPLHF
TGTGCCAGTAGCCGGGGACAGGGGGTTAAATCACCCCTCCACTTT
>TRBJ2-2|TRBV2|.|14|.
CASRDRSNTGELFF
TGTGCCAGCAGGGACAGATCGAACACCGGGGAGCTGTTTTTT
>TRBJ2-5|TRBV28|TRBD2|20|.
CASSLARGLAGGPSWETQYF
TGTGCCAGCAGTTTAGCCCGGGGGTTAGCGGGAGGGCCCTCCTGGGAGACCCAGTACTTC
>TRBJ2-7|TRBV2|TRBD1|14|.
CASSEDRGRGEQYF
TGTGCCAGCAGTGAGGACAGGGGCAGGGGCGAGCAGTACTTC
>TRBJ2-7|TRBV9|.|15|.
CASSVGGRSSYEQYF
TGTGCCAGCAGCGTTGGCGGCCGGAGCTCCTACGAGCAGTACTTC
>TRBJ2-3|TRBV7-9|TRBD2|18|.
CASSLNLAGASGTDTQYF
TGTGCCAGCAGCTTAAACCTAGCGGGGGCCTCCGGCACAGATACGCAGTATTTT
>TRBJ2-1|TRBV7-2|TRBD2|16|once
CASSSVKSGGHNEQFF
TGTGCCAGCAGCTCCGTGAAGAGCGGGGGGCACAATGAGCAGTTCTTC
>TRBJ2-1|TRBV5-1|TRBD2|12|.
CASSREGSEQFF
TGCGCCAGCAGCAGGGAGGGGTCCGAGCAGTTCTTC
>TRBJ1-4|TRBV7-2|TRBD1|18|.
CASSLSPRRTGLKEKLFF
TGTGCCAGCAGCTTATCCCCTCGAAGGACAGGGTTAAAGGAAAAACTGTTTTTT
>TRBJ2-4|TRBV11-2|TRBD2|17|.
CASSDPTSGAAKNIQYF
TGTGCCAGCAGCGACCCGACTAGCGGGGCGGCCAAAAACATTCAGTACTTC
>TRBJ2-5|TRBV6-1|.|13|once
CASSDNTQETQYF
TGTGCCAGCAGTGACAACACCCAAGAGACCCAGTACTTC
>TRBJ2-1|TRBV9|TRBD2|17|.
CASSVGGSGGAYNEQFF
TGTGCCAGCAGCGTAGGAGGAAGCGGGGGGGCCTACAATGAGCAGTTCTTC
>TRBJ1-2|TRBV9|TRBD1|15|.
CASSETGTGSYGYTF
TGTGCCAGCAGCGAAACCGGGACAGGGTCCTATGGCTACACCTTC
>TRBJ1-1|TRBV19|TRBD1|13|.
CASNYRGNTEAFF
TGTGCCAGTAATTACAGGGGGAACACTGAAGCTTTCTTT
>TRBJ1-6|TRBV7-2|TRBD1|15|.
CASSMNRGRNSPLHF
TGTGCCAGCAGCATGAACAGGGGGAGGAATTCACCCCTCCACTTT
>TRBJ1-1|TRBV19|.|14|.
CASMGGQLNTEAFF
TGTGCCAGTATGGGGGGGCAGTTGAACACTGAAGCTTTCTTT
>TRBJ2-4|TRBV7-4|TRBD1|12|.
CASSLDRAIQYF
TGTGCCAGCAGCTTGGACAGGGCCATTCAGTACTTC
>TRBJ2-7|TRBV20-1|.|12|.
CSASRPGGEQYF
TGCAGTGCTAGTCGTCCCGGGGGCGAGCAGTACTTC
>TRBJ2-7|TRBV19|TRBD1|13|.
CASRGQGRYEQYF
TGTGCCAGTAGGGGACAGGGTCGCTACGAGCAGTACTTC
>TRBJ1-2|TRBV9|TRBD1|15|.
CASSVGDRGPYGYTF
TGTGCCAGCAGCGTGGGGGACAGGGGACCCTATGGCTACACCTTC
>TRBJ2-7|TRBV30|TRBD1|13|.
CAWSSQGVDEQYF
TGTGCCTGGAGTAGCCAGGGGGTTGACGAGCAGTACTTC
>TRBJ2-5|TRBV5-1|.|15|.
CASSLGRESQETQYF
TGCGCCAGCAGCTTGGGACGGGAGTCCCAAGAGACCCAGTACTTC
>TRBJ2-2|TRBV14|.|14|once
CASRRGQNTGELFF
TGTGCCAGCAGGCGGGGGCAGAACACCGGGGAGCTGTTTTTT
>TRBJ1-5|TRBV7-8|TRBD1|16|.
CASSFGQGRVGQPQHF
TGTGCCAGCAGCTTCGGACAGGGGCGCGTGGGTCAGCCCCAGCATTTT
>TRBJ2-3|TRBV21-1|.|15|.
CASSNQGACTDTQYF
TGTGCCAGCAGCAACCAGGGCGCTTGTACAGATACGCAGTATTTT
>TRBJ1-3|TRBV7-2|.|12|few
CASSLGRNTIYF
TGTGCCAGCAGCTTAGGGCGGAACACCATATATTTT
>TRBJ2-3|TRBV5-1|TRBD2|15|once
CASSFKTSTTDTQYF
TGCGCCAGCAGCTTCAAGACTAGCACCACAGATACGCAGTATTTT
>TRBJ2-7|TRBV28|.|16|few
CASSPSGLPYSYEQYF
TGTGCCAGCAGTCCCTCAGGGCTCCCCTACTCCTACGAGCAGTACTTC
>TRBJ2-3|TRBV19|.|15|.
CASTLRGGGTDTQYF
TGTGCCAGTACGCTTAGGGGCGGGGGCACAGATACGCAGTATTTT
>TRBJ2-1|TRBV29-1|.|14|.
CSVRDSGSYNEQFF
TGCAGCGTCAGGGACTCCGGCTCCTACAATGAGCAGTTCTTC
>TRBJ2-1|TRBV5-1|TRBD2|15|.
CASSLGTSGYNEQFF
TGCGCCAGCAGCTTAGGGACTAGCGGCTACAATGAGCAGTTCTTC
>TRBJ2-5|TRBV7-3|.|15|.
CASSLSGRLVETQYF
TGTGCCAGCAGCTTAAGCGGCAGACTGGTTGAGACCCAGTACTTC
>TRBJ2-3|TRBV29-1|.|13|.
CSGHSPSTDTQYF
TGCAGCGGTCACAGCCCCAGCACAGATACGCAGTATTTT
>TRBJ2-7|TRBV5-1|.|18|.
CASREGTDRTRGLYEQYF
TGCGCCAGCAGAGAAGGGACAGACCGTACACGGGGGCTCTACGAGCAGTACTTC
>TRBJ2-1|TRBV10-3|TRBD1|20|.
CAIRDGGGQGAMSSYNEQFF
TGTGCCATCAGGGACGGCGGGGGACAGGGGGCTATGAGCTCCTACAATGAGCAGTTCTTC
>TRBJ1-2|TRBV28|TRBD1|13|once
CASSSTGARGYTF
TGTGCCAGCAGTTCAACAGGGGCGCGTGGCTACACCTTC
>TRBJ1-4|TRBV27|.|19|.
CASSFNPSGADTTNEKLFF
TGTGCCAGCAGTTTTAATCCTTCAGGGGCTGATACAACTAATGAAAAACTGTTTTTT
>TRBJ2-1|TRBV24-1|.|14|.
CATSDGGSANEQFF
TGTGCCACCAGTGACGGGGGTAGTGCCAATGAGCAGTTCTTC
>TRBJ2-2|TRBV7-3|TRBD2|16|once
CASSFSSGQNTGELFF
TGTGCCAGCAGCTTCTCTAGCGGGCAGAACACCGGGGAGCTGTTTTTT
>TRBJ2-5|TRBV5-1|.|14|once
CASSPRSGVQTQYF
TGCGCCAGCAGCCCCCGCTCAGGGGTTCAGACCCAGTACTTC
>TRBJ2-5|TRBV29-1|TRBD2|12|.
CSTGLAEETQYF
TGCAGCACGGGACTAGCGGAAGAGACCCAGTACTTC
>TRBJ1-1|TRBV27|.|11|few
CASSTKTEAFF
TGTGCCAGCAGTACTAAGACTGAAGCTTTCTTT
>TRBJ2-2|TRBV28|.|15|.
CASSFVVRSTGELFF
TGTGCCAGCAGTTTCGTAGTGAGGTCCACCGGGGAGCTGTTTTTT
>TRBJ2-2|TRBV11-3|.|13|.
CASSLYGTGELFF
TGTGCCAGCAGCTTATACGGGACCGGGGAGCTGTTTTTT
>TRBJ1-2|TRBV3-1/TRBV3-2|.|14|.
CASSANLQGYGYTF
TGTGCCAGCAGCGCAAACCTACAGGGATATGGCTACACCTTC
>TRBJ2-7|TRBV13|TRBD2|14|.
CASGAYWTSVEQYF
TGTGCCAGCGGCGCCTACTGGACTAGCGTCGAGCAGTACTTC
>TRBJ2-7|TRBV27|TRBD2|14|.
CASRTGLAGGEQYF
TGTGCCAGCAGAACGGGACTAGCGGGAGGCGAGCAGTACTTC
>TRBJ2-7|TRBV19|TRBD1|15|.
CASSIGTGAIYEQYF
TGTGCCAGTAGTATAGGGACAGGGGCTATCTACGAGCAGTACTTC
>TRBJ2-3|TRBV5-1|TRBD1|15|.
CASSLVGQDTDTQYF
TGCGCCAGCAGCTTGGTTGGACAGGACACAGATACGCAGTATTTT
>TRBJ2-3|TRBV24-1|.|16|.
CATSDSPTGGTDTQYF
TGTGCCACCAGTGATTCACCAACAGGAGGCACAGATACGCAGTATTTT